These 6 T cell receptor beta chains share one sample of origin, sequenced in a study of technical replicates of blood from a few donors. Profiling relied on immunoSEQ multiplex PCR, and the TCRdb table lists in-frame clones only, not all of them. The data hold about 80,000 clones, with over 75% observed a single time. The specimen was T cells isolated from PBMCs. Every receptor here comes from a human donor in good health.

The chain employs TRBV7-2 and TRBJ2-7; 10 bases map to TRBD1. V was pared by 5 bases and J by 3 bases, with 7 bases of the junction left unmatched. The CDR3 extends over 15 amino acids. Per germline, CDR1 SGHTA and CDR2 FQGNSA. CDR3 in DNA: TGTGCCAGCAGCAGGGACAGGGGAGTTATCTACGAGCAGTACTTC. Translating gives CASSRDRGVIYEQYF.

This clone was recorded only once. CDR3 in amino acids: CASSSGKSDRFLIEQYF. CDR3 bases: TGCGCCAGCAGCTCGGGGAAATCGGACAGGTTCTTAATCGAGCAGTACTTC. The chain combines TRBV5-1 with TRBJ2-7; 7 bases map to TRBD1. Germline lookup yields CDR1 SGHRS and CDR2 YFSETQ. V lost 3 bases to trimming and J lost 6 bases; unmatched junction nucleotides: 18. CDR3 size: 17 residues.

The V gene is TRBV9, the J gene TRBJ1-4, with 7 bases fitting TRBD1. Trimming at V came to 9 bases and at J to 4 bases, leaving 6 bases not matched to a gene. The CDR3 sequence is 13 residues long. Germline CDR1 and CDR2: SGDLS and YYNGEE. The CDR3 loop is CATKDRLNEKLFF. Here the CDR3 DNA reads TGTGCCACTAAGGACAGGCTTAATGAAAAACTGTTTTTT.

The rearrangement links TRBV9 to TRBJ2-3, with TRBD2 matching over 7 bases. Germline values: CDR1 SGDLS, CDR2 YYNGEE. J lost 4 bases, V lost 3 bases, and 5 bases had no gene match. The CDR3 is 14 amino acids. CDR3: CASSGTSFADTQYF. The CDR3 bases are TGTGCCAGCAGCGGGACTAGTTTTGCAGATACGCAGTATTTT.

CDR3 DNA sequence: TGTGCCAGCAGCTTCCGACAGGTCCACTATGGCTACACCTTC. As protein: CASSFRQVHYGYTF. J is TRBJ1-2 and V is TRBV5-6; TRBD1 might be the D (6 bases). The CDR3 runs to 14 residues. Trimming took 2 bases from V and 3 from J, leaving 11 bases between them. Germline assignment: CDR1 SGHDT and CDR2 YYEEEE.

CDR3 in amino acids: CASSLEQSDQPQHF. The CDR3 DNA sequence: TGTGCCAGCAGCTTAGAACAGTCAGATCAGCCCCAGCATTTT. The V gene is TRBV7-9, the J gene TRBJ1-5, with no clear D. The germline CDR1 and CDR2 sequences are SEHNR and FQNEAQ (reference sequence). The CDR3 has 14 amino acids. Trimming took 1 base from V and 5 from J, leaving 9 bases between them.